The 23 T cell receptor beta chains below all came from one sample that was sequenced in a study of neurological immune-mediated disorders (dated by TCRdb to the late 2010s). Receptors were amplified or captured by 5' RACE. TCRdb lists the instrument as Illumina HiSeq 2500. TCRdb passed the public sequencing reads through fastp at Q25 and MiXCR, retaining productive beta sequences. Rows are unified per CDR3 protein, each entry keeping the most common DNA and genes. This sample lists roughly 100,000 distinct CDR3 sequences; roughly 3.5% were detected once. The biggest ten clones account for roughly 6% of the sample. Specimen: PBMCs. The receptors were sampled from a woman aged 18-35 years with multiple sclerosis.

This clonotype was seen repeatedly, ten times or more. The rearrangement links TRBV6-2 or TRBV6-3 to TRBJ2-1, with D possibly being TRBD2 (5 bases). Germline V CDR1 and CDR2: MNHEY, SVGEGT. Between the trimmed V and J ends, which lost 7 bases and 0 bases, there was a span of 16 bases. The CDR3 runs 16 residues. CDR3 residues: CASKFLAGNSYNEQFF. The DNA for the CDR3 is TGTGCCAGCAAATTTCTGGCGGGCAACTCCTACAATGAGCAGTTCTTC.

This clonotype was seen more than once but under ten times. This chain links TRBV28 with TRBJ1-1; D may be TRBD1 (6 bases). Trimming took off 1 base at V and 3 bases at J, with 9 bases between the two ends. There are 14 residues in the CDR3. Germline CDR1 MDHEN, CDR2 SYDVKM. The CDR3 protein is CASSLSTGYTEAFF. The DNA of the CDR3 is TGTGCCAGCAGTTTATCCACAGGGTACACTGAAGCTTTCTTT.

This clonotype was observed at least ten times. The chain joins TRBV7-9 to TRBJ2-4, with 9 bases matching TRBD1. Germline V gene data show CDR1 as SEHNR and CDR2 as FQNEAQ (reference sequence). Unmatched junction bases numbered 8, after V lost 6 bases and J lost 8 bases. CDR3 length equals 14 residues. The CDR3 protein is CASSPTGGSYIQYF. The CDR3 DNA reads as TGTGCCAGCAGTCCAACAGGGGGCTCTTACATTCAGTACTTC.

The sample holds many counts of this clonotype. The chain carries TRBV10-3 and TRBJ1-5; the D gene is possibly TRBD1 (5 bases). The CDR3 runs 15 residues. Trimming removed 5 bases at V and 1 base at J, with 12 bases between. Germline V gene data show CDR1 as ENHRY and CDR2 as SYGVKD. The CDR3: CAISKDRDSNQPQHF. The DNA for the CDR3 is TGTGCCATCAGTAAAGACCGGGACAGCAATCAGCCCCAGCATTTT.

In this sample, this clonotype turned up many times. This chain links TRBV19 with TRBJ1-2, with no clear D. This CDR3 has 13 residues. The V gene lost 5 bases and the J gene lost 8 bases, with 15 bases spanning the gap. Germline-derived CDR1 and CDR2 are LNHDA and SQIVND (reference sequence). As DNA, the CDR3 is TGTGCCAGTAGTCCTCGTGTATTGTACGGCTACACCTTC. Its translation: CASSPRVLYGYTF.

This clonotype has at least ten counts. The DNA for the CDR3 is TGTGCCAGCAGCTCCGATAATACAGGGGAGGCCCTTGGCTACACCTTC. Translation gives CASSSDNTGEALGYTF. The V and J genes are TRBV5-4 and TRBJ1-2; 7 bases agree with TRBD1. CDR1 and CDR2 (germline): SGHNT, YYREEE (reference sequence). V trimming: 3 bases; J trimming: 7 bases; junction bases outside the gene matches: 15. The CDR3 is 16 amino acids.

By sample share, this clonotype is medium-sized. The CDR3 loop reads CSVRDILYEQYF. The CDR3 DNA sequence: TGCAGTGTTAGGGACATCCTCTACGAGCAGTACTTC. The chain combines TRBV20-1 with TRBJ2-7, with D possibly being TRBD1 (6 bases). Trimming stripped 7 bases from V and 3 bases from J, with 13 bases between. The CDR3 runs 12 residues. Germline V lookup: CDR1 DFQATT, CDR2 SNEGSKA (reference sequence).

This clonotype has ten or more counts. The CDR3 DNA sequence: TGCGCCAGCAGCCAAGATTTTAAGGGAGCCTACGAGCAGTACTTC. This gives the protein CASSQDFKGAYEQYF. The chain links TRBV4-3 to TRBJ2-7; D possibly corresponds to TRBD2 (5 bases). The CDR3 runs 15 residues. V was cut by 0 bases and J by 2 bases, with 11 bases left in between. Germline V gene data show CDR1 as LGHNA and CDR2 as YSLEER.

This clonotype was counted at least ten times. J is TRBJ2-1 and V is TRBV4-1, with a weak D call TRBD2 (5 bases). CDR3 length: 16 amino acids. Deletions cut 1 base from V and 1 base from J, with 11 bases between. Germline loops: CDR1 MGHRA, CDR2 YSYEKL. CDR3 protein: CASSQAEGPSYNEQFF. The CDR3 DNA is TGCGCCAGCAGCCAAGCTGAGGGTCCGTCCTACAATGAGCAGTTCTTC.

At least ten counts were recorded for this clonotype. CDR3 sequence reads: CAISVKTGATYGYTF. The CDR3 region has the DNA TGTGCCATATCAGTGAAGACAGGAGCCACTTATGGCTACACCTTC. This chain uses TRBV10-3 with TRBJ1-2, with D possibly being TRBD1 (6 bases). CDR1 is ENHRY and CDR2 is SYGVKD in the germline V gene. V was trimmed by 9 bases and J by 5 bases, leaving 22 bases between them. This CDR3 is built from 15 residues.

This clonotype was seen repeatedly, ten times or more. V is TRBV9 and J is TRBJ1-2; unclear D gene. V shed 2 bases and J shed 8 bases, with 7 bases lying between them. In germline, CDR1 is SGDLS, CDR2 YYNGEE. The length of the CDR3 is 11 residues. The CDR3 sequence: CASSVLGGYTF. CDR3 sequence (DNA): TGTGCCAGCAGCGTGTTGGGAGGCTACACCTTC.

This clonotype was seen at least ten times. This sequence joins TRBV27 and TRBJ2-7; TRBD2 matches 8 bases. The CDR3 runs 12 residues. Germline CDR1 MNHEY, CDR2 SMNVEV (reference sequence). V lost 3 bases and J lost 5; bases outside the gene matches: 0. CDR3 residues: CASSFGGDEQYF. CDR3 nucleotides: TGTGCCAGCAGTTTCGGGGGGGACGAGCAGTACTTC.

This clonotype was counted many times. J is TRBJ1-5 and V is TRBV6-5, with no clear D. Germline CDR1 MNHEY, CDR2 SVGAGI. Trimming cost V 2 bases and J 4 bases, with 6 bases left between them. The CDR3 length is 13 residues. The CDR3 loop is CASSYGLNQPQHF. CDR3 nucleotide sequence: TGTGCCAGCAGTTACGGTCTGAATCAGCCCCAGCATTTT.

This clonotype was observed many times. The chain uses TRBV29-1 and TRBJ2-5; D could derive from TRBD1 or TRBD2 (5 bases each). There are 12 residues in the CDR3. Germline CDR1 SQVTM, CDR2 ANQGSEA. V lost 7 bases to trimming and J lost 2 bases, with 11 bases between them. The CDR3 DNA follows: TGCAGCGGTGGGGGTCCTCAAGAGACCCAGTACTTC. Protein sequence: CSGGGPQETQYF.

This clonotype was seen at least ten times. The chain carries TRBV7-2 and TRBJ2-1, with D possibly TRBD1 on 6 matching bases. The CDR3 is 15 residues long. Germline loops: CDR1 SGHTA, CDR2 FQGNSA. Trimming pared 4 bases from V and 4 bases from J, leaving 14 bases between. This CDR3 reads CASSSQTGQYNEQFF. The CDR3 coding sequence is TGTGCCAGCAGCTCCCAGACCGGACAGTACAATGAGCAGTTCTTC.

This clonotype has at least ten counts. The chain joins TRBV7-6 to TRBJ2-4, with 12 bases lining up with TRBD1. Germline CDR1 SGHVS, CDR2 FNYEAQ. V lost 5 bases, J lost 6 bases, and 5 bases stayed unmatched. CDR3 length: 15 amino acids. The CDR3 coding sequence is TGTGCCAGCAGCCCCGGGACAGGGGGCGGAAACATTCAGTACTTC. Protein sequence: CASSPGTGGGNIQYF.

This clonotype has ten or more counts. The V gene is TRBV5-1, the J gene TRBJ2-5; 7 bases agree with TRBD2. The CDR3 sequence is 14 residues long. CDR1 and CDR2 (germline): SGHRS, YFSETQ. Losses at the gene ends were 3 bases for V and 3 bases for J; bases not matched to a gene: 5. The CDR3 nucleotides read TGCGCCAGCAGCTCACGCGGGGGTAAAGAGACCCAGTACTTC. Amino acids: CASSSRGGKETQYF.

Many counts were recorded for this clonotype. The chain employs TRBV6-1 and TRBJ1-5; D may be TRBD1 (5 bases). Germline loops: CDR1 MNHNS, CDR2 SASEGT. The CDR3 covers 14 residues. V was shortened by 6 bases and J by 5 bases, with 14 bases between the two germline ends. DNA of the CDR3: TGTGCCAGCAGCCCGGGACGCGGGGATCAGCCCCAGCATTTT. Translated, it gives CASSPGRGDQPQHF.

This clonotype showed up many times. The J gene is TRBJ1-6, the V gene TRBV20-1, with TRBD1 matching 10 bases. This CDR3 is 15 amino acids long. Germline assignment: CDR1 DFQATT and CDR2 SNEGSKA (reference sequence). V was pared by 0 bases and J by 8 bases, with 4 bases of the junction left unmatched. The DNA of the CDR3 is TGCAGTGCTAGAGATGGGACAGGGGATCATTCACCCCTCCACTTT. Its translation is CSARDGTGDHSPLHF.

The sample holds many counts of this clonotype. The chain joins TRBV5-1 to TRBJ2-1; D gene unclear. Trimming left V 7 bases short and J 5 bases short, with 16 bases between. Germline CDR1 reads SGHRS; CDR2 reads YFSETQ. The CDR3 is 14 amino acids. For the CDR3, the DNA is TGCGCCAGCGGACGAGTGGGTCCAGACAATGAGCAGTTCTTC. Its translation is CASGRVGPDNEQFF.

Ten or more counts support this clonotype. The chain recombines TRBV4-3 with TRBJ1-4; D is uncertain. CDR3 length equals 17 residues. Germline V gene sequence: CDR1 LGHNA, CDR2 YSLEER. With 1 base removed from V and 2 bases from J, the gap between germline ends came to 14 bases. The CDR3 bases are TGCGCCAGCAGCCAAGCCCTCCGGACCGACACTAATGAAAAACTGTTTTTT. Translated: CASSQALRTDTNEKLFF.

This clonotype was seen many times. In nucleotides, the CDR3 is TGTGCCAGCAGCTTGCTGGTCTCCTACGAGCAGTACTTC. Amino acids: CASSLLVSYEQYF. J is TRBJ2-7 and V is TRBV7-8, with D unresolved. Germline CDR1 and CDR2: SGHVS and FQNEAQ. V was clipped by 3 bases and J by 0 bases, with 6 bases between them. This CDR3 is 13 amino acids long.

This sequence joins TRBV27 and TRBJ1-1; D remains ambiguous. CDR1 is MNHEY and CDR2 is SMNVEV in the germline V gene (reference sequence). V lost 1 base and J 5 bases, leaving 17 bases between the germline ends. The CDR3 is made up of 16 amino acids. The CDR3, as DNA: TGTGCCAGCAGTTTATATCAAGGAACCGTAGGGACTGAAGCTTTCTTT. Its protein is CASSLYQGTVGTEAFF.